This T cell receptor (beta chain) was recovered during a study of T cells in Graves' hyperthyroidism and ophthalmopathy. Study-level background: Pretreatment peripheral blood was obtained at initial diagnosis.

Clinical symptoms, serum thyroxine, TRAb, thyroid ultrasound and orbital computed tomography informed diagnoses. Any symptoms of ophthalmopathy came after the first hyperthyroidism diagnosis, from which the blood sample dates. RNA transcripts served as the template for amplifying TCR beta CDR3 regions. HTBI primers were used for first-round RT-PCR of the TCR CDR3. In TCRdb, the multiplex PCR reads were re-called with MiXCR into one record per CDR3 protein. This repertoire shows about 160,000 distinct CDR3 sequences, just under 9.5% found once; its top ten account for around 20%. The CDR3 covers 17 residues. CDR1 and CDR2 (germline): DFQATT, SNEGSKA (reference sequence). The V and J ends lost 6 bases and 1 base, in that order; junction bases with no gene match: 10. This clonotype was counted many times.

This TCR was recovered from a woman aged 18 to 35 with Graves' hyperthyroidism that later progressed to Graves' ophthalmopathy. This chain links TRBV20-1 with TRBJ2-1, with 12 nucleotides matching TRBD1. Sequenced: blood. This chain's CDR3 is CSASPGQGAPSYNEQFF. Written as DNA, the CDR3 is TGCAGTGCCAGCCCGGGACAGGGGGCGCCGTCCTACAATGAGCAGTTCTTC.